Each of the 17 T cell receptor beta chains below was sequenced from the same sample in a study of cytomegalovirus exposure and HLA in healthy donors. PCR was performed using 60 Vbeta and 13 Jbeta primers. Only in-frame clones appear in the TCRdb table, and some are missing; sequencing was by immunoSEQ multiplex PCR. Here the sample spans fewer than 200,000 clones, around 80% being singletons. The source material was PBMCs. The receptors shown here come from a female donor in good health and CMV-seronegative.

V gene TRBV7-2 combines with J gene TRBJ2-3, with 11 positions matching TRBD1. Losses at the gene ends were 4 bases for V and 2 bases for J; bases not matched to a gene: 5. Per germline, CDR1 SGHTA and CDR2 FQGNSA. This CDR3 is built from 16 residues. CDR3 residues: CASSSKGQGDTDTQYF. In DNA form, the CDR3 reads TGTGCCAGCAGCTCCAAGGGACAGGGGGACACAGATACGCAGTATTTT. Looking up the rest from reference TRBV7-2 and TRBJ2-3 gives the full variable domain: GAGVSQSPSNKVTEKGKDVELRCDPISGHTALYWYRQSLGQGLEFLIYFQGNSAPDKSGLPSDRFSAERTGGSVSTLTIQRTQQEDSAVYLCASSSKGQGDTDTQYFGPGTRLTVL.

This clone has a single count. V gene TRBV15 combines with J gene TRBJ2-5; 11 nucleotides match TRBD2. J was trimmed by 6 bases and V by 0 bases; bases with no gene match: 12. Looked up from germline, CDR1 is LNHNV and CDR2 is YYDKDF (reference sequence). The CDR3 consists of 18 residues. The CDR3 DNA is TGTGCCACCAGCAGAGACCTCGGTAGCGGGAGGGCCCCAAAGACCCAGTACTTC. It specifies CATSRDLGSGRAPKTQYF.

The chain uses TRBV5-1 and TRBJ2-1; 11 positions match TRBD2. The CDR3 runs 16 residues. Germline V CDR1 and CDR2: SGHRS, YFSETQ. The V and J ends lost 7 bases and 7 bases, in that order; junction bases with no gene match: 13. CDR3 coding DNA: TGCGCCAGCCTTGAAAATAGCGGGGGGGCCGGTAATGAGCAGTTCTTC. Translation: CASLENSGGAGNEQFF.

The rearrangement links TRBV7-2 to TRBJ2-7; 9 bases are a match to TRBD1. Germline CDR1 and CDR2: SGHTA and FQGNSA. After removal of 4 bases from V and 6 bases from J, the junction contained 7 bases not matched to a gene. This CDR3 comprises 14 residues. The CDR3: CASSSYPTGGEQYF. CDR3 nucleotides: TGTGCCAGCAGCTCCTATCCGACAGGGGGCGAGCAGTACTTC.

The chain joins TRBV6-5 to TRBJ1-4, with D perhaps TRBD1 (5 bases). The CDR3 has 16 amino acids. The V and J ends lost 2 bases and 1 base respectively, with 11 bases between them. Looked up from germline, CDR1 is MNHEY and CDR2 is SVGAGI. The CDR3 DNA is TGTGCCAGCAGTTACACAACAGGAATAACTAATGAAAAACTGTTTTTT. This encodes CASSYTTGITNEKLFF.

This sequence joins TRBV2 and TRBJ1-2; 7 positions agree with TRBD1. Germline V gene data show CDR1 as SNHLY and CDR2 as FYNNEI. The CDR3 is made up of 16 amino acids. V was pared by 3 bases and J by 0 bases, with 7 bases of the junction left unmatched. The CDR3 loop is CASSDRGDRSNYGYTF. The DNA of the CDR3 is TGTGCCAGCAGTGACAGGGGGGACAGATCTAACTATGGCTACACCTTC.

The chain is built from TRBV27 and TRBJ2-2; D is uncertain. CDR3 size: 13 residues. V lost 2 bases, J lost 5 bases, and 6 bases lay in between. Per the germline V gene, CDR1 is MNHEY and CDR2 is SMNVEV (reference sequence). The chain's CDR3 is CASSLVKTGELFF. As DNA, the CDR3 is TGTGCCAGCAGTTTAGTCAAAACCGGGGAGCTGTTTTTT.

The chain links TRBV19 to TRBJ2-7, with 8 bases that match TRBD1. The trim removed 5 bases at V and 9 bases at J, leaving 18 bases unmatched. There are 16 residues in the CDR3. Germline CDR1 reads LNHDA; CDR2 reads SQIVND (reference sequence). The CDR3 region has the DNA TGTGCCAGTAGTCCCCTCGGACAGGGAGGATCTGGGGCGCAGTACTTC. This codes for CASSPLGQGGSGAQYF.

The chain couples TRBV29-1 to TRBJ2-5; D gene unclear. From germline, CDR1 is SQVTM and CDR2 ANQGSEA. This CDR3 contains 13 residues. V shed 4 bases and J shed 1 base, with 10 bases lying between them. CDR3 nucleotide sequence: TGCAGCGTTGGTGGCACGTCCCAAGAGACCCAGTACTTC. Its protein product is CSVGGTSQETQYF.

This clone was seen a single time. V usage is TRBV11-2 and J usage is TRBJ1-2; D might be TRBD1 (6 bases). The V and J ends lost 5 bases and 3 bases respectively, with 10 bases between them. The CDR3 consists of 13 residues. Germline V lookup: CDR1 SGHAT, CDR2 FQNNGV. This CDR3 is CASSHGQYYGYTF. The CDR3 DNA follows: TGTGCCAGCAGCCACGGACAGTACTATGGCTACACCTTC.

The V gene is TRBV2, the J gene TRBJ2-5; D may be TRBD1 (6 bases). V was pared by 6 bases and J by 5 bases, with 7 bases between. The CDR3 spans 11 residues. From germline, CDR1 is SNHLY and CDR2 FYNNEI. The CDR3 protein is CASRDSETQYF. For the CDR3, the DNA is TGTGCCAGCAGGGACAGTGAGACCCAGTACTTC.

The chain has TRBV10-3 and TRBJ1-2; tentative D call: TRBD1 (6 bases). CDR3 length equals 14 residues. Trimming removed 0 bases from V and 3 bases from J, with 8 bases in between. The germline CDR1 and CDR2 sequences are ENHRY and SYGVKD. The DNA of the CDR3 is TGTGCCATCAGTGAGTCCGGGACATACTATGGCTACACCTTC. Amino acid sequence: CAISESGTYYGYTF.

The sample holds one count of this clone. This sequence joins TRBV4-3 and TRBJ1-4; D gene unclear. The germline V gene has CDR1 LGHNA and CDR2 YSLEER. Trimming shortened V by 1 base and J by 7 bases, and 13 bases separated the two germline ends. CDR3 length: 15 residues. The CDR3 coding sequence is TGCGCCAGCAGCCAAGCACCGGGGAGGAGTGAAAAACTGTTTTTT. Amino acids: CASSQAPGRSEKLFF.

This chain links TRBV6-5 with TRBJ1-3; 7 bases agree with TRBD1. Germline loops: CDR1 MNHEY, CDR2 SVGAGI. J was trimmed by 0 bases and V by 6 bases; bases with no gene match: 5. The CDR3 is 15 amino acids. The CDR3 DNA reads as TGTGCCAGCAGGGAACAGGGGAGCTCTGGAAACACCATATATTTT. This codes for CASREQGSSGNTIYF.

The chain carries TRBV28 and TRBJ2-1; perhaps TRBD1 as D (6 bases). The CDR3 loop spans 15 amino acids. Between the trimmed V and J ends, which lost 6 bases and 0 bases, there was a span of 12 bases. Germline loops: CDR1 MDHEN, CDR2 SYDVKM. The CDR3 sequence: CASSSGTSSYNEQFF. CDR3 coding DNA: TGTGCCAGCAGCTCCGGGACAAGCTCCTACAATGAGCAGTTCTTC.

V gene TRBV4-3 combines with J gene TRBJ2-5; 14 bases agree with TRBD2. Germline V CDR1 and CDR2: LGHNA, YSLEER. Trimming cost V 9 bases and J 2 bases; bases outside gene matches: 8. There are 16 residues in the CDR3. CDR3 nucleotide sequence: TGCGCCAGTATGGGACTAGCGGGGGTTTATCAAGAGACCCAGTACTTC. Amino acids: CASMGLAGVYQETQYF.

About this clone: One end of the junction varies from germline; a read error may be responsible. V and J are TRBV7-9 and TRBJ2-6; 7 bases are shared with TRBD2. Germline assignment: CDR1 SEHNR and CDR2 FQNEAQ (reference sequence). CDR3 length: 16 amino acids. CDR3 DNA sequence: TGTGCCAGCAGCCGGGGGGAGGTCTATGGGGCCAACGGCCTGACTTTC. It translates to CASSRGEVYGANGLTF. Using reference TRBV7-9 and TRBJ2-6 for the parts outside the CDR3, the full variable domain is DTGVSQNPRHKITKRGQNVTFRCDPISEHNRLYWYRQTLGQGPEFLTYFQNEAQLEKSRLLSDRFSAERPKGSFSTLEIQRTEQGDSAMYLCASSRGEVYGANGLTFGAGSRLTVL.